This T cell receptor (beta chain) was retrieved from a study of blood T cell repertoires in COVID-19. About the study: Samples came from the United States, Italy and Spain, spanning acute and convalescent COVID-19. In each case, the material was cDNA or gDNA derived from T cells, B-cell-depleted T cells, or PBMCs.

Germline CDR1 is SQVTM and CDR2 is ANQGSEA. V was trimmed by 7 bases and J by 4 bases, leaving 25 bases between them. The CDR3 runs to 16 residues. How the authors handled the data: Cell counts per sample came from amplifying reference gene primers. Assay used: immunoSEQ multiplex PCR; TCRdb lists only in-frame clones, some missing. Clonal size and the V and J genes are those of that table, whereas D and trimming came from the DNA. The data hold roughly 63,000 clones, with about 74% observed a single time. This TCR was sampled from a woman older than 75 with acute or convalescent COVID-19. J is TRBJ1-2 and V is TRBV29-1; tentative D call: TRBD1 (5 bases). The specimen sequenced was peripheral blood. The CDR3 protein is CSARPPFVDTVYGYTF. In nucleotides, the CDR3 is TGCAGCGCTCGCCCTCCTTTCGTGGACACAGTCTATGGCTACACCTTC.